One sample yielded the 28 T cell receptor beta chains listed below, sequenced in a study of cytomegalovirus exposure and HLA in healthy donors. The PCR was carried out with 60 Vbeta primers and 13 Jbeta primers. This table comes from immunoSEQ multiplex PCR, and its TCRdb copy is limited to in-frame clones, with some not included. The sample includes around 130,000 clones, over 70% of them seen just once. The sequenced sample was PBMCs. Receptor source: a man aged 25 to 45 in good health and CMV-seronegative.

As regards this clone: This CDR3 is also generated by other DNA sequences in the sample. V usage is TRBV30 and J usage is TRBJ2-3; unclear D gene. The V and J ends lost 0 bases and 5 bases respectively, with 6 bases between them. CDR1 is GTSNPN and CDR2 is SVGIG in the germline V gene (reference sequence). There are 12 residues in the CDR3. The CDR3 spells CAWSVRGDTQYF. As DNA, the CDR3 is TGTGCCTGGAGTGTACGAGGAGATACGCAGTATTTT.

With respect to this clone: At one boundary the junction diverges from the germline segment, which might be a read error. The CDR3 DNA reads TGTGCTAGCAGCTTGCGAGGCGATCCCTACAATGAGCAGTTCTTC. This translates into CASSLRGDPYNEQFF. This rearrangement joins TRBV7-7 to TRBJ2-1; D is uncertain. Germline assignment: CDR1 SSHAT and CDR2 FNYEAQ (reference sequence). The CDR3 has 15 amino acids.

This sequence joins TRBV5-6 and TRBJ2-1; a weak D match, TRBD1 (5 bases). This CDR3 contains 14 residues. Trimming took 0 bases from V and 5 from J, leaving 9 bases between them. The germline V gene has CDR1 SGHDT and CDR2 YYEEEE. The CDR3 sequence is CASSLGQTDNEQFF. The CDR3 DNA reads TGTGCCAGCAGCTTGGGCCAGACAGACAATGAGCAGTTCTTC.

The chain is built from TRBV4-2 and TRBJ2-1; 10 nucleotides match TRBD2. Germline V CDR1 and CDR2: LGHNA, YNFKEQ. The CDR3 has 18 residues. The junction had 13 bases not matched to a gene; V was cut back by 4 bases and J by 4 bases. The CDR3 loop is CASSPSGRADISYNEQFF. Here the CDR3 DNA reads TGTGCCAGCAGCCCCAGCGGGAGGGCCGACATTTCGTACAATGAGCAGTTCTTC.

The J gene is TRBJ2-6, the V gene TRBV5-5, with 7 bases lining up with TRBD1. Looked up from germline, CDR1 is SGHKS and CDR2 is YYEKEE (reference sequence). The V segment lost 0 bases and the J segment 2 bases; nucleotides outside the gene matches: 14. The CDR3 is 20 amino acids. The chain's CDR3 is CASSLVQGYSRMAGANVLTF. The CDR3 DNA reads TGTGCCAGCAGCTTGGTACAGGGGTACAGCAGGATGGCTGGGGCCAACGTCCTGACTTTC.

V usage is TRBV29-1 and J usage is TRBJ2-2; D gene unclear. Germline loops: CDR1 SQVTM, CDR2 ANQGSEA. The CDR3 is 13 residues long. V was trimmed by 4 bases and J by 0 bases, leaving 6 bases between them. As DNA, the CDR3 is TGCAGCGTTGGGCAGACGAACACCGGGGAGCTGTTTTTT. Amino acids: CSVGQTNTGELFF.

This chain uses TRBV5-1 with TRBJ2-7, with D perhaps TRBD1 (6 bases). Trimming took 0 bases from V and 5 from J, leaving 18 bases between them. The CDR3 totals 16 residues. Germline CDR1 is SGHRS and CDR2 is YFSETQ. The CDR3 DNA is TGCGCCAGCAGCTTGGATGTGATGAGGGGGAAGGACGAGCAGTACTTC. Protein product: CASSLDVMRGKDEQYF.

This clone was recorded a few times. As DNA, the CDR3 is TGTGCTAGTGGTTTGGGACAGACGAACACCGGGGAGCTGTTTTTT. This encodes CASGLGQTNTGELFF. The chain employs TRBV12-5 and TRBJ2-2; D is possibly TRBD1 (5 bases). This CDR3 region has 15 residues. The germline CDR1 and CDR2 sequences are LGHNT and FRNRAP. The V gene lost 1 base and the J gene lost 0 bases, with 6 bases spanning the gap.

This rearrangement joins TRBV4-1 to TRBJ1-5; 9 bases align to TRBD1. The CDR3 extends over 17 amino acids. Germline V gene sequence: CDR1 MGHRA, CDR2 YSYEKL. The V segment lost 4 bases and the J segment 7 bases; nucleotides outside the gene matches: 14. The CDR3 DNA follows: TGCGCCAGCAGCCCGCGTTACCCACAGGGGGCGAGCCAGCCCCAGCATTTT. It specifies CASSPRYPQGASQPQHF.

The chain links TRBV7-2 to TRBJ2-5; 11 bases are a match to TRBD1. In germline, CDR1 is SGHTA, CDR2 FQGNSA. Losses at the gene ends were 2 bases for V and 1 base for J; bases not matched to a gene: 3. This CDR3 is built from 16 residues. CDR3 sequence: CASSLRGTGGQETQYF. CDR3 in DNA: TGTGCCAGCAGCTTAAGGGGGACAGGGGGCCAAGAGACCCAGTACTTC. The variable domain in full, completed from reference TRBV7-2 and TRBJ2-5, reads GAGVSQSPSNKVTEKGKDVELRCDPISGHTALYWYRQSLGQGLEFLIYFQGNSAPDKSGLPSDRFSAERTGGSVSTLTIQRTQQEDSAVYLCASSLRGTGGQETQYFGPGTRLLVL.

This clone has only one observation. This chain joins TRBV7-2 and TRBJ2-5; TRBD1 matches 7 bases. From germline, CDR1 is SGHTA and CDR2 FQGNSA. V trimming: 1 base; J trimming: 11 bases; junction bases outside the gene matches: 7. The CDR3 consists of 13 residues. This CDR3 is CASSLVDRAKQYF. CDR3 nucleotides: TGTGCCAGCAGCTTAGTAGACAGGGCCAAGCAGTACTTC.

The CDR3: CASSFWTGRQPQHF. The CDR3 bases are TGTGCCAGTAGTTTCTGGACAGGGCGTCAGCCCCAGCATTTT. The chain is built from TRBV19 and TRBJ1-5; 8 positions agree with TRBD1. J gave up 6 bases and V 5 bases, and 6 bases lay outside the gene matches. Germline V gene data show CDR1 as LNHDA and CDR2 as SQIVND (reference sequence). The CDR3 length is 14 residues.

This clone was counted a few times. This chain connects TRBV4-2 to TRBJ2-1; D is perhaps TRBD2 (5 bases). This CDR3 is 16 amino acids long. Trimming took off 1 base at V and 7 bases at J, with 17 bases between the two ends. CDR1 LGHNA and CDR2 YNFKEQ come from the germline V gene. CDR3 DNA: TGTGCCAGCAGCCAAGTTGAGGGTAGAGTGGGAAATGAGCAGTTCTTC. It codes for CASSQVEGRVGNEQFF.

V usage is TRBV7-3 and J usage is TRBJ2-2; D is perhaps TRBD1 (6 bases). Germline V gene sequence: CDR1 SGHTA, CDR2 FQGTGA. Trimming stripped 4 bases from V and 6 bases from J, with 15 bases between. This CDR3 contains 15 residues. CDR3 sequence reads: CASSSPRGFSGELFF. The CDR3 bases are TGTGCCAGCAGCTCTCCCAGGGGTTTTTCCGGGGAGCTGTTTTTT.

The chain employs TRBV7-2 and TRBJ2-3; D is perhaps TRBD2 (6 bases). The CDR3 totals 15 residues. Germline-derived CDR1 and CDR2 are SGHTA and FQGNSA. V was shortened by 5 bases and J by 6 bases, with 18 bases between the two germline ends. CDR3 coding DNA: TGTGCCAGCAGCGTACTAGCCGCCCTAGGGGATACGCAGTATTTT. Amino acid sequence: CASSVLAALGDTQYF.

The CDR3 sequence: CASSPDSVSYGYTF. Written as DNA, the CDR3 is TGTGCCAGCTCACCCGACAGCGTAAGCTATGGCTACACCTTC. The genes are TRBV18 and TRBJ1-2; a weak D match, TRBD1 (5 bases). Trimming cost V 3 bases and J 4 bases, with 12 bases left between them. CDR1 KGHSH and CDR2 LQKENI come from the germline V gene. This CDR3 comprises 14 residues.

This rearrangement joins TRBV19 to TRBJ1-2, with a weak D call TRBD1 (6 bases). Looked up from germline, CDR1 is LNHDA and CDR2 is SQIVND (reference sequence). Trimming left V 8 bases short and J 4 bases short, with 11 bases between. This CDR3 is 12 amino acids long. CDR3 in DNA: TGTGCCAGTGGAGACAGGTTCTATGGCTACACCTTC. This codes for CASGDRFYGYTF.

The rearrangement uses TRBV10-3 and TRBJ1-1; TRBD1 agrees at 11 bases. The CDR3 covers 13 residues. Germline CDR1 reads ENHRY; CDR2 reads SYGVKD. The junction had 4 bases not matched to a gene; V was cut back by 7 bases and J by 6 bases. The CDR3 sequence is CAIKDRGQAEAFF. Here the CDR3 DNA reads TGTGCCATCAAGGACAGGGGGCAGGCTGAAGCTTTCTTT.

This CDR3 is CASSFLGNTGELFF. DNA for the CDR3: TGTGCCAGCAGTTTCCTCGGTAACACCGGGGAGCTGTTTTTT. The chain carries TRBV27 and TRBJ2-2; D is ambiguous. The germline gives CDR1 MNHEY, CDR2 SMNVEV (reference sequence). Trimming cost V 3 bases and J 2 bases, with 7 bases left between them. The CDR3 consists of 14 residues.

This clone was detected a few times. CDR3 in DNA: TGTGCCAGCAGTGTCCGGGACAGGGGTCACTACGAGCAGTACTTC. Its protein is CASSVRDRGHYEQYF. The chain couples TRBV6-5 to TRBJ2-7, with 10 bases aligning to TRBD1. After removal of 5 bases from V and 3 bases from J, the junction contained 7 bases not matched to a gene. The CDR3 sequence is 15 residues long. CDR1 MNHEY and CDR2 SVGAGI come from the germline V gene.

In its sample, this clone was seen a few times. The CDR3 protein is CAWRWQALDTQYF. CDR3 coding DNA: TGTGCCTGGAGGTGGCAGGCCCTAGATACGCAGTATTTT. The chain couples TRBV30 to TRBJ2-3; no firm D call. This CDR3 contains 13 residues. Deletions cut 3 bases from V and 5 bases from J, with 12 bases between. The V gene's germline CDR1 is GTSNPN and CDR2 SVGIG (reference sequence).

This clone was detected only a few times. V is TRBV2 and J is TRBJ1-1, with unresolved D. V was pared by 0 bases and J by 0 bases, with 8 bases between. The germline V gene has CDR1 SNHLY and CDR2 FYNNEI. This CDR3 comprises 15 residues. The CDR3 nucleotides are TGTGCCAGCAGTGAAGCGCGACACATGAACACTGAAGCTTTCTTT. The encoded protein is CASSEARHMNTEAFF.

The chain recombines TRBV6-7 with TRBJ1-2; 7 nucleotides line up with TRBD1. TRBV6-7 belongs to the ORF category, with a function that is uncertain. After removal of 11 bases from V and 8 bases from J, the junction contained 2 bases not matched to a gene. CDR3 length: 9 amino acids. CDR3 in amino acids: CAPRGGYTF. Here the CDR3 DNA reads TGTGCCCCCAGGGGGGGCTACACCTTC.

The CDR3 DNA follows: TGTGCCAGCAGTTACCTACCACCCGGGGAGCTGTTTTTT. Protein sequence: CASSYLPPGELFF. This chain uses TRBV6-5 with TRBJ2-2; no definite D call. The germline CDR1 and CDR2 sequences are MNHEY and SVGAGI. V was cut by 2 bases and J by 6 bases, with 7 bases left in between. CDR3 length: 13 residues.

V gene TRBV4-1 combines with J gene TRBJ1-5, with D perhaps TRBD1 (6 bases). Germline values: CDR1 MGHRA, CDR2 YSYEKL. The CDR3 extends over 15 amino acids. The germline V and J ends were trimmed by 1 base and 5 bases, with 12 bases remaining between them. As DNA, the CDR3 is TGCGCCAGCAGCCAAGGGGGGAGGGGGGATCAGCCCCAGCATTTT. Translated: CASSQGGRGDQPQHF.

V is TRBV5-6 and J is TRBJ2-7; 8 bases are a match to TRBD2. The V gene's germline CDR1 is SGHDT and CDR2 YYEEEE. The CDR3 sequence is 14 residues long. The trim removed 0 bases at V and 7 bases at J, leaving 6 bases unmatched. DNA of the CDR3: TGTGCCAGCAGCTTGGGAGCGGGAGTATATGAGCAGTACTTC. This codes for CASSLGAGVYEQYF.

The chain combines TRBV9 with TRBJ2-5; 9 nucleotides line up with TRBD2. This CDR3 spans 14 amino acids. With V trimmed by 2 bases and J by 6 bases, 5 bases remained unmatched. Per germline, CDR1 SGDLS and CDR2 YYNGEE. The CDR3 protein is CASSVTSGFQTQYF. DNA of the CDR3: TGTGCCAGCAGCGTGACTAGCGGCTTTCAGACCCAGTACTTC.

This CDR3 reads CASSQSHAGEDYEQYF. CDR3 coding DNA: TGCGCCAGCAGCCAATCTCACGCGGGAGAGGACTACGAGCAGTACTTC. The chain has TRBV4-1 and TRBJ2-7; TRBD2 aligns across 7 bases. V dropped 2 bases and J dropped 3; count of bases not matched to a gene: 10. The germline V gene has CDR1 MGHRA and CDR2 YSYEKL. The CDR3 runs 16 residues.